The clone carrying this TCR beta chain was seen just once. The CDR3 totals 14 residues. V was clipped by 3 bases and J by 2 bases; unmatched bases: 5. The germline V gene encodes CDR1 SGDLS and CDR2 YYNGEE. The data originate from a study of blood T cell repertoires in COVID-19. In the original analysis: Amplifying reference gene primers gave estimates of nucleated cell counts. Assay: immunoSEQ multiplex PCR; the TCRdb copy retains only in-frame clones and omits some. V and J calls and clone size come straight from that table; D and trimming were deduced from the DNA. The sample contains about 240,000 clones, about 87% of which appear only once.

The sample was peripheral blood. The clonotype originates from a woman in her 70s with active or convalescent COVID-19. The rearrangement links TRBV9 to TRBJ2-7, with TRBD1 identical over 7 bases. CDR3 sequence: CASSARQGAYEQYF. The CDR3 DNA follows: TGTGCCAGCAGCGCCCGGCAGGGGGCCTACGAGCAGTACTTC.